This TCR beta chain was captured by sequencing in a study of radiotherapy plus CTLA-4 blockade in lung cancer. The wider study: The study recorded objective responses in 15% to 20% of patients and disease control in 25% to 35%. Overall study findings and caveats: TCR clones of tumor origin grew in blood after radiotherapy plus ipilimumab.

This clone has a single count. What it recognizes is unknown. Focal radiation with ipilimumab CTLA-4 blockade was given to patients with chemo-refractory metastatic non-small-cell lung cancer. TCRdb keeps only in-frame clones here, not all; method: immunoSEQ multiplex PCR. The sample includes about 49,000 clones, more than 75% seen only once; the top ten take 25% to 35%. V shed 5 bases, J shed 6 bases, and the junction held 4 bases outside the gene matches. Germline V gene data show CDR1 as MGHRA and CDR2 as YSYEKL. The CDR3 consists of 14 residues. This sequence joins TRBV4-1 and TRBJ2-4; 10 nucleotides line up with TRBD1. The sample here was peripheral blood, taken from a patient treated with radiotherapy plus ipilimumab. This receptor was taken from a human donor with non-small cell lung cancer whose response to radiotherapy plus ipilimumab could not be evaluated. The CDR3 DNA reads TGCGCCAGCAGCAGTCGGACAGGGGGAAACATTCAGTACTTC. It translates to CASSSRTGGNIQYF.